One sample yielded the 2 T cell receptor beta chains listed below, sequenced in a study of T cells in Graves' hyperthyroidism and ophthalmopathy. Authors of the study amplified TCR beta CDR3 regions from RNA transcripts. Primed by the HTBI set, a first-round RT-PCR was run on the TCR CDR3. TCRdb re-analysed the multiplex PCR reads in MiXCR, keeping a single row per CDR3 protein. Found here are roughly 500,000 distinct CDR3 sequences, about 46% of them singletons; the top ten hold about 43%. Sequencing input: peripheral blood or thyroid tissue (not recorded which). Receptor source: an adult woman with Graves' disease, either hyperthyroidism or ophthalmopathy (not recorded which).

There are many counts of this clonotype. The genes are TRBV19 and TRBJ2-2; no firm D call. The V end was cut by 1 base, the J end by 3 bases, with 3 bases between. The CDR3 is 13 amino acids. Germline V lookup: CDR1 LNHDA, CDR2 SQIVND (reference sequence). The CDR3 here is CASSIGYTGELFF. CDR3 coding DNA: TGTGCCAGTAGTATAGGATACACCGGGGAGCTGTTTTTT.

This clonotype was seen many times. The V gene is TRBV5-1, the J gene TRBJ1-1; no reliable D call. Germline CDR1 SGHRS, CDR2 YFSETQ. V was cut by 4 bases and J by 0 bases, with 7 bases left in between. This CDR3 contains 13 residues. CDR3 DNA: TGCGCCAGCAGCGCCCTGATGAACACTGAAGCTTTCTTT. Protein product: CASSALMNTEAFF. Drawing the rest from reference TRBV5-1 and TRBJ1-1, the complete variable domain is KAGVTQTPRYLIKTRGQQVTLSCSPISGHRSVSWYQQTPGQGLQFLFEYFSETQRNKGNFPGRFSGRQFSNSRSEMNVSTLELGDSALYLCASSALMNTEAFFGQGTRLTVV.